This is a list of T cell receptor beta chains from one sample in a study of CD8+ T cells in alopecia areata. Profiling relied on immunoSEQ multiplex PCR, and the TCRdb table lists in-frame clones only, not all of them. The sample records hundreds of thousands of clones, approximately 61% being singletons. The material was CD4+ T cells sorted from blood, obtained at week 0. The origin of the receptors is a human donor with alopecia areata. CDR3s include the opening cysteine and the closing phenylalanine or tryptophan. The D gene is left open where the match is weak. Where a row states a size, it is once, few, many or the class of an expanded clone; other rows omit it.

d_call: NA; clone_size: NA; j_call: TRBJ1-6; v_call: TRBV5-1; cdr3_length: 14; cdr3_nt: TGCGCCAGCAGCTTCGATATGTCAGGTTCACCCCTCCACTTT; cdr3_aa: CASSFDMSGSPLHF
d_call: TRBD1; clone_size: NA; j_call: TRBJ2-7; v_call: TRBV5-6; cdr3_length: 12; cdr3_nt: TGTGCCAGCAGCTACACAGGGGACGAGCAGTACTTC; cdr3_aa: CASSYTGDEQYF
d_call: NA; clone_size: few; j_call: TRBJ2-2; v_call: TRBV29-1; cdr3_length: 14; cdr3_nt: TGCAGCGTTAGCAGGGGAAGCAGCACCGGGGAGCTGTTTTTT; cdr3_aa: CSVSRGSSTGELFF
d_call: NA; clone_size: NA; j_call: TRBJ2-1; v_call: TRBV5-1; cdr3_length: 12; cdr3_nt: TGCGCCAGCAGCCGAAACTACAATGAGCAGTTCTTC; cdr3_aa: CASSRNYNEQFF
d_call: NA; clone_size: NA; j_call: TRBJ1-1; v_call: TRBV4-3; cdr3_length: 13; cdr3_nt: TGCGCCAGCAGCCAAGATCGAAGGTTGCAGGCTTTCTTT; cdr3_aa: CASSQDRRLQAFF
d_call: TRBD2; clone_size: once; j_call: TRBJ2-2; v_call: TRBV9; cdr3_length: 17; cdr3_nt: TGTGCCAGCAGCGCCGCTAGCGGGGGGCCTAACACCGGGGAGCTGTTTTTT; cdr3_aa: CASSAASGGPNTGELFF
d_call: TRBD1; clone_size: NA; j_call: TRBJ2-1; v_call: TRBV7-2; cdr3_length: 14; cdr3_nt: TGTGCCAGCAGCCGATGGACAGGTTACAATGAGCAGTTCTTC; cdr3_aa: CASSRWTGYNEQFF
d_call: NA; clone_size: few; j_call: TRBJ2-2; v_call: TRBV5-4; cdr3_length: 15; cdr3_nt: TGTGCCAGCAGCTTGGAAAGGGGACTCACCGGGGAGCTGTTTTTT; cdr3_aa: CASSLERGLTGELFF
d_call: NA; clone_size: few; j_call: TRBJ1-6; v_call: TRBV25-1; cdr3_length: 17; cdr3_nt: TGTGCCAGCAGTGCCGGACAGATACAAACCTATAATTCACCCCTCCACTTT; cdr3_aa: CASSAGQIQTYNSPLHF
d_call: NA; clone_size: NA; j_call: TRBJ2-3; v_call: TRBV7-2; cdr3_length: 12; cdr3_nt: TGTGCCAGCAGCTCCTACACAGATACGCAGTATTTT; cdr3_aa: CASSSYTDTQYF
d_call: NA; clone_size: NA; j_call: TRBJ1-3; v_call: TRBV10-3; cdr3_length: 16; cdr3_nt: TGTGCCATCAGTGAGCGGAACAGATTCTCTGGAAACACCATATATTTT; cdr3_aa: CAISERNRFSGNTIYF
d_call: NA; clone_size: NA; j_call: TRBJ2-7; v_call: TRBV10-3; cdr3_length: 15; cdr3_nt: TGTGCCATCAGTGAATCTGATTCTAGCTCCTACGAGCAGTACTTC; cdr3_aa: CAISESDSSSYEQYF
d_call: NA; clone_size: NA; j_call: TRBJ1-1; v_call: TRBV29-1; cdr3_length: 13; cdr3_nt: TGCAGCGTTGGTGAACAGGGTAGAACTGAAGCTTTCTTT; cdr3_aa: CSVGEQGRTEAFF
d_call: NA; clone_size: NA; j_call: TRBJ2-1; v_call: TRBV6-5; cdr3_length: 15; cdr3_nt: TGTGCCAGCAGACCTATAGCGGCCTCCAGGAATGAGCAGTTCTTC; cdr3_aa: CASRPIAASRNEQFF
d_call: TRBD1; clone_size: NA; j_call: TRBJ1-2; v_call: TRBV5-5; cdr3_length: 17; cdr3_nt: TGTGCCAGCAGCTTGGACGGGACAGGGAGCCCTGACTATGGCTACACCTTC; cdr3_aa: CASSLDGTGSPDYGYTF
d_call: TRBD2; clone_size: NA; j_call: TRBJ2-1; v_call: TRBV4-1; cdr3_length: 18; cdr3_nt: TGCGCCAGCAGCCAACGGTTACACGGGGGGGCCGTCTACAATGAGCAGTTCTTC; cdr3_aa: CASSQRLHGGAVYNEQFF
d_call: NA; clone_size: NA; j_call: TRBJ2-2; v_call: TRBV9; cdr3_length: 12; cdr3_nt: TGTGCCAGCAGCCCCCACACCGGGGAGCTGTTTTTT; cdr3_aa: CASSPHTGELFF
d_call: NA; clone_size: once; j_call: TRBJ1-1; v_call: TRBV4-2; cdr3_length: 14; cdr3_nt: TGTGCCAGCAGCCCGCGGAGGGGGAACACTGAAGCTTTCTTT; cdr3_aa: CASSPRRGNTEAFF
d_call: TRBD1; clone_size: NA; j_call: TRBJ2-7; v_call: TRBV18; cdr3_length: 16; cdr3_nt: TGTGCCAGCTCACTCAAGACAGGGGGCTCGTCCTACGAGCAGTACTTC; cdr3_aa: CASSLKTGGSSYEQYF
d_call: NA; clone_size: NA; j_call: TRBJ2-2; v_call: TRBV2; cdr3_length: 11; cdr3_nt: TGTGCCAGCAGTCCCACCGGGGAGCTGTTTTTT; cdr3_aa: CASSPTGELFF
d_call: NA; clone_size: NA; j_call: TRBJ2-3; v_call: TRBV4-1; cdr3_length: 16; cdr3_nt: TGCGCCAGCAGCCAAGATGCAGGTGCTCCAACAGATACGCAGTATTTT; cdr3_aa: CASSQDAGAPTDTQYF
d_call: TRBD1; clone_size: NA; j_call: TRBJ2-2; v_call: TRBV4-1; cdr3_length: 16; cdr3_nt: TGCGCCAGCAGCCCTACCGGGACAGGGTTTCCCGGGGAGCTGTTTTTT; cdr3_aa: CASSPTGTGFPGELFF
d_call: NA; clone_size: once; j_call: TRBJ1-2; v_call: TRBV6-5; cdr3_length: 14; cdr3_nt: TGTGCCAGCAGTTACTCGGCCCTGGGCTATGGCTACACCTTC; cdr3_aa: CASSYSALGYGYTF
d_call: NA; clone_size: few; j_call: TRBJ2-3; v_call: TRBV19; cdr3_length: 15; cdr3_nt: TGTGCCAGTAGTATTCCGGGGGACTTCACAGATACGCAGTATTTT; cdr3_aa: CASSIPGDFTDTQYF
d_call: TRBD1; clone_size: NA; j_call: TRBJ2-1; v_call: TRBV29-1; cdr3_length: 13; cdr3_nt: TGCAGCGTTGGGGACAGGCGGTACAATGAGCAGTTCTTC; cdr3_aa: CSVGDRRYNEQFF
d_call: NA; clone_size: few; j_call: TRBJ2-3; v_call: TRBV29-1; cdr3_length: 12; cdr3_nt: TGCAGCGTTGAATTGGCTTCGGATACGCAGTATTTT; cdr3_aa: CSVELASDTQYF
d_call: NA; clone_size: few; j_call: TRBJ2-5; v_call: TRBV5-1; cdr3_length: 14; cdr3_nt: TGCGCCAGCAGCCCGGGACTGACACAAGAGACCCAGTACTTC; cdr3_aa: CASSPGLTQETQYF
d_call: NA; clone_size: few; j_call: TRBJ2-1; v_call: TRBV29-1; cdr3_length: 14; cdr3_nt: TGCAGCGTTGTGCAGGGGGGCTCCTACAATGAGCAGTTCTTC; cdr3_aa: CSVVQGGSYNEQFF
d_call: NA; clone_size: NA; j_call: TRBJ1-2; v_call: TRBV18; cdr3_length: 14; cdr3_nt: TGTGCCAGCTCACCAGGCCGGGGCTCCGTTGGCTACACCTTC; cdr3_aa: CASSPGRGSVGYTF
d_call: NA; clone_size: NA; j_call: TRBJ1-1; v_call: TRBV27; cdr3_length: 14; cdr3_nt: TGTGCCAGCAGTTCGAGGACGGTGAACACTGAAGCTTTCTTT; cdr3_aa: CASSSRTVNTEAFF